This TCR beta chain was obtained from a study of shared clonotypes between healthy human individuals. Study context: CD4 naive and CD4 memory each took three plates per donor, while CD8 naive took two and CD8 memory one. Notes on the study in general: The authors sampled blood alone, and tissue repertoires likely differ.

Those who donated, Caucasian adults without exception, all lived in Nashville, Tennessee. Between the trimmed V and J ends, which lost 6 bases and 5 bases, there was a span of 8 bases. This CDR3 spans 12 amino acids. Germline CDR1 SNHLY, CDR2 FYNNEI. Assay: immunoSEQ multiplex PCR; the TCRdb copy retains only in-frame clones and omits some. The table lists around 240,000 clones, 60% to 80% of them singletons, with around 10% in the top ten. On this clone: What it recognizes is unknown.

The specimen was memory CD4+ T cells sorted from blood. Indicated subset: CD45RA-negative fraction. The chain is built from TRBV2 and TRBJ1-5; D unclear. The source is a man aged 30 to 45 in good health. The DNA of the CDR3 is TGTGCCAGCAGGGTCGCCGATCAGCCCCAGCATTTT. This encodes CASRVADQPQHF.